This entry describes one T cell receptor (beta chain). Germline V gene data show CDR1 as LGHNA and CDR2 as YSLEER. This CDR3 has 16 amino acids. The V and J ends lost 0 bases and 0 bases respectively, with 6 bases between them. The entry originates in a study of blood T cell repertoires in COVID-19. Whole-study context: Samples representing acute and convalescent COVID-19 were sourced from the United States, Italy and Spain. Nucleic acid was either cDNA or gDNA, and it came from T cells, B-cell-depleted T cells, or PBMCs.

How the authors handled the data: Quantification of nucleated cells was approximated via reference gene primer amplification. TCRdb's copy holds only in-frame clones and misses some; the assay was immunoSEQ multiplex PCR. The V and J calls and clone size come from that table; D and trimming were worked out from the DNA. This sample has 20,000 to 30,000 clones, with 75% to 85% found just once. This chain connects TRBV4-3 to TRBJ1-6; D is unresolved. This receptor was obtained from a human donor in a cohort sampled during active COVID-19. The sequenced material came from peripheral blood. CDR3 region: CASSQDLSSYNSPLHF. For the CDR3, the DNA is TGCGCCAGCAGCCAAGATCTCAGCTCCTATAATTCACCCCTCCACTTT.